This TCR beta chain was profiled in a study of Graves' ophthalmopathy and Graves' hyperthyroidism. The sequenced template was RNA, covering the TCR beta CDR3 region. First-round RT-PCR employed HTBI primers, with a second-round multiplex PCR after it. Each CDR3 protein is one row after TCRdb ran MiXCR on the multiplex PCR reads. This sample has more than 1,000,000 distinct CDR3 sequences, with 35% to 40% found just once. Trimming removed 4 bases from V and 0 bases from J; junction bases left unmatched: 7. CDR1 is ENHRY and CDR2 is SYGVKD in the germline V gene. This CDR3 has 16 residues. Notes on the study in general: Blood samples also showed most expanded thyroid clonotypes exceeding 0.001 frequency.

Other autoimmune diseases, uncontrolled infections, pregnancy or lactation ruled patients out of participation. Diagnosis used clinical symptoms, serum thyroxine, TRAb, thyroid ultrasound and orbital computed tomography. Concerning this clonotype: Its antigen is as yet unknown.

The sequence derives from an adult man with Graves' hyperthyroidism. This chain joins TRBV10-3 and TRBJ1-1, with TRBD1 matching 8 bases. Sequencing was carried out using peripheral blood or thyroid tissue (not recorded which). The CDR3 DNA sequence: TGTGCCATCAGTGGGGGGGGGGACAGGCTGAACACTGAAGCTTTCTTT. It is translated as CAISGGGDRLNTEAFF.